This T cell receptor (beta chain) originates from a study of blood T cell repertoires in COVID-19. Overall study context: Whether acute or convalescent, the COVID-19 samples came from the United States, Italy and Spain. The cDNA or gDNA used as material had been derived from T cells, B-cell-depleted T cells, or PBMCs.

Original data processing: By means of reference gene primer amplification, nucleated cell counts were estimated. The protocol was immunoSEQ multiplex PCR, while the TCRdb copy is restricted to in-frame clones and leaves out a portion. D and trimming were read from the DNA, whereas the V and J calls and clone size are those reported in that table. The sample has about 170,000 clones; about 86% are singletons. Specimen: peripheral blood. The sequence came from a man in his 70s with active or convalescent COVID-19.

The DNA of the CDR3 is TGTGCCAGCAGCCAAATGGGTTTGCAGGGGGCAACTGAAGCTTTCTTT. This codes for CASSQMGLQGATEAFF. The chain recombines TRBV7-3 with TRBJ1-1; 8 positions match TRBD1. V trimming: 5 bases; J trimming: 5 bases; junction bases outside the gene matches: 13. CDR1 and CDR2 (germline): SGHTA, FQGTGA. CDR3 length: 16 residues.